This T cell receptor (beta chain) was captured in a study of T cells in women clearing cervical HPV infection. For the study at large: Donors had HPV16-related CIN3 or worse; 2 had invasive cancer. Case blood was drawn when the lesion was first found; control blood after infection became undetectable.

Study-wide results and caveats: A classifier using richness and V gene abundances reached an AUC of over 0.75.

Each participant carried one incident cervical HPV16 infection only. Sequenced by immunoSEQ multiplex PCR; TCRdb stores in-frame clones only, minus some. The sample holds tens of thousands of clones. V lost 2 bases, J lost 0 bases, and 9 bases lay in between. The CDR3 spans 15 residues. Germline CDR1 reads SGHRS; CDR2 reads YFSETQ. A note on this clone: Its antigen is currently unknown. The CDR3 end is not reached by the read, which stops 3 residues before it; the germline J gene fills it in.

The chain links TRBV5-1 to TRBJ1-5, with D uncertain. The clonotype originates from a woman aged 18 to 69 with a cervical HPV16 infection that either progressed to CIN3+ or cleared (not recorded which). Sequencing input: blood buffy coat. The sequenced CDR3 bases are TGCGCCAGCAGCTTTTGGTCAGTTAGCAATCAGCCC. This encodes CASSFWSVSNQP. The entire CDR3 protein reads CASSFWSVSNQPQHF.